This T cell receptor (beta chain) stems from a study of shared clonotypes between healthy human individuals (dated by TCRdb to 2019 to 2021). About the full investigation: Three men and a couple of women, aged 18 to 49 years, made up the cohort. For each donor, CD4 naive and CD4 memory were each run on three plates, CD8 naive on two plates, and CD8 memory on one plate. Between about 0.8 and 8.9 billion PBMCs per donor were obtained by leukapheresis. Blood TCR repertoires of a handful of healthy adults were deeply sequenced to estimate repertoire size and the extent of clonotype sharing between individuals. Libraries were prepared and TCR repertoires were sequenced by different laboratories using diverse techniques, in order to increase sequencing depth and limit assay-specific biases.

In this sample, this clone turned up once. Its antigen remains unidentified. Base-call qualities are not available, and no considerably larger clone is one nucleotide away. From the cysteine up to the phenylalanine, the CDR3 has a length of 15 residues. This entry keeps only the CDR3 DNA: 45 bases, framed from base 1. Taken from the germline V gene, the CDR1 and CDR2 loops are SGHRS and YFSETQ. The germline ends are 14 bases apart after V is trimmed by 0 bases and J by 7 bases. The donors were healthy, HIV-negative adults with no recently reported acute infections or vaccinations. Only Caucasian adults living in Nashville, Tennessee, USA were represented among the donors. Magnetic negative selection was used to enrich CD4+ T cells, after which naive cells were positively selected on CD45RA and the negative fraction became the memory subset. Blood was obtained by leukapheresis, after which PBMCs were separated by Ficoll-Histopaque density gradient centrifugation and cryopreserved in liquid nitrogen vapor phase. Purity and quantity of every magnetically sorted T cell population were checked by analytical flow cytometry. Each sorted fraction had its genomic DNA isolated and then quantified by UV absorbance on a Nanodrop 2000c.

The investigation overall reported the following: The genetic and exposure-history diversity represented was limited by the small number of donors. Naive subsets generally had larger estimated clonotype richness than memory subsets did. Higher generation probabilities were observed for clonotypes shared by all four sorted-subset donors than for non-shared clonotypes. Approximately 4.8% of naive CD4, 3.5% of naive CD8, roughly 2.5% of memory CD4, and around 0.42% of memory CD8 clonotypes were shared across a few donors. Pairwise subsampling led to the expectation that sequencing depth would affect the degree of clonotype sharing among donors. Incomplete sequencing was indicated by rarefaction of sorted-subset datasets, despite the large sequencing depth. Only blood was sampled, and tissue TCR repertoires likely differ from those in blood.

Using the deep immunoSEQ assay, TCR CDR3 regions were amplified from genomic DNA by multiplex PCR. For each cell subset, the extracted genomic DNA was distributed evenly across all wells of several immunoSEQ 96-well plates, and each plate served as one replicate. Each replicate PCR for sorted subsets received roughly 0.2 ug genomic DNA, equal to about 29,000 T cell genomes. The purified libraries were quantified using a Qubit 3.0 fluorometer, sized with a Bioanalyzer 2100, and then quantified again using the KAPA Library Quantification kit. Each immunoSEQ 96-well plate was sequenced on its own single-read 150-cycle Illumina NextSeq 550 flow cell. Concerning the study's data processing: Because the immunoSEQ output included only junctional sequences and no quality scores, the filtering could not be the same as the filtering used for full-length reads. Sequences were annotated with PyIR, a Python wrapper for IgBLAST v1.9, and V/J genes and CDR3 were assigned using IMGT germline references. Reads with weak V/J assignments (E-value above 1e-6), missing CDR3, stop codons, out-of-frame junctions, or ambiguous translated residues were removed. A V3J clonotype was defined by an identical inferred V gene, J gene, and CDR3 amino acid sequence. Percentage overlap between repertoires was calculated by dividing the number of shared unique clonotypes by the size of the smaller repertoire. Richness of each repertoire was evaluated using RTK rarefaction, the Chao1 estimator, and Recon v2.1 estimates of unobserved clonotypes. For all TCRbeta clonotypes obtained by the gDNA method from four donors, generation probabilities were computed with OLGA. The table comes from immuneACCESS by way of TCRdb, which keeps in-frame sequences with V and J called. Part of the clones is missing from these tables; in studies checked, under half for an unresolved V gene and the rest for unknown reasons. That table furnishes V, J and clone size, whereas the DNA furnished D and trimming. Within this sample are approximately 2.5 million clones, with 90% to 95% of them counted one time only. The ten largest clones take up around 0.15% of the sample.

Source material: naive CD4+ T cells sorted from blood. The cell subset or site label corresponds to: CD45RA+ positively selected. The receptor was isolated from a man between 18 and 35 years old in good health. The sequence joins TRBV5-1 to TRBJ2-1; the D segment could be TRBD1, given 6 matching bases. CDR3 reads: CASSLDQTGRNEQFF. The bases are TGCGCCAGCAGCTTGGACCAAACAGGGCGGAATGAGCAGTTCTTC.